The present TCR beta chain was sequenced within a study of blood T cell repertoires in COVID-19. Clones were read by immunoSEQ multiplex PCR, and TCRdb kept only the in-frame ones, dropping some. The sample records fewer than 200,000 clones, around four fifths being singletons. The study drew participants aged about 18 to 89 years from 20 to 30 US areas. Self-reported history from a screening survey and questionnaire set each donor's cohort. Recovered participants had two consecutive negative NP/OP PCR tests, healthcare professional clearance, or symptom resolution. The TCR originated in a woman between 45 and 60 years old who had recovered from COVID-19. Sequenced input: PBMCs or T cells enriched from blood (not recorded which).

The CDR3 bases are TGTGCCAGCAGGGGACAGGGTTCCACTGAAGCTTTCTTT. Its translation: CASRGQGSTEAFF. The V call is TRBV11-2, the J call TRBJ1-1, with TRBD1 matching 9 bases. Germline values: CDR1 SGHAT, CDR2 FQNNGV. The CDR3 is made up of 13 amino acids. Unmatched junction bases numbered 3, after V lost 6 bases and J lost 4 bases.